This T cell receptor beta chain was sequenced in a study of early T cells in non-severe SARS-CoV-2 infection. Study in general: Sequencing targeted bulk RNA from unsorted whole blood, leaving chains unpaired. Notes on the study in general: Database matching using VDJdb favored anti-spike CD8 responses, with private and CD4 specificities left missing.

This CDR3 region has 15 residues. The V and J ends lost 5 bases and 6 bases, in that order; junction bases with no gene match: 9. Germline V gene data show CDR1 as SEHNR and CDR2 as FQNEAQ (reference sequence). Attachment of unique molecular identifiers to individual cDNA molecules was performed. From the 5' RACE reads, TCRdb called clonotypes with MiXCR, one entry per CDR3 protein. The repertoire consists of more than 60,000 distinct CDR3 sequences, with about 13% occurring once and the leading ten covering around 6%. A remark on this clonotype: Its antigen is still unknown.

The genes are TRBV7-9 and TRBJ1-2, with 10 bases identical to TRBD1. This TCR came from an adult who was a healthcare worker with PCR-confirmed SARS-CoV-2 infection or an uninfected control (not recorded which). The sequenced material came from whole blood. The CDR3 reads CASSPWDRGMDGYTF. In nucleotides, the CDR3 is TGTGCCAGCAGCCCTTGGGACAGGGGAATGGATGGCTACACCTTC. The variable domain in full, with the rest retrieved from reference TRBV7-9 and TRBJ1-2, is DTGVSQNPRHKITKRGQNVTFRCDPISEHNRLYWYRQTLGQGPEFLTYFQNEAQLEKSRLLSDRFSAERPKGSFSTLEIQRTEQGDSAMYLCASSPWDRGMDGYTFGSGTRLTVV.